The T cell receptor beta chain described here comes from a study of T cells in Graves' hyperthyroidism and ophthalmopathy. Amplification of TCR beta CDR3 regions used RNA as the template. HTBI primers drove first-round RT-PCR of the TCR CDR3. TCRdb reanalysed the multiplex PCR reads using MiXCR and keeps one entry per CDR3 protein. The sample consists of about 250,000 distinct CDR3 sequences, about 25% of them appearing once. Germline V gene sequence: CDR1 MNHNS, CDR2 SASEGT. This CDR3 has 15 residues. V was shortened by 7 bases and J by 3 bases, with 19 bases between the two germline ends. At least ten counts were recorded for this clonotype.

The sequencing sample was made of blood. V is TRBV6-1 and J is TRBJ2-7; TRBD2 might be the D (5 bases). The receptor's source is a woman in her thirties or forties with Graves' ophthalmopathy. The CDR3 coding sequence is TGTGCCAGCAACGTGGCGGCCGACGGGATCTACGAGCAGTACTTC. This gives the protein CASNVAADGIYEQYF.